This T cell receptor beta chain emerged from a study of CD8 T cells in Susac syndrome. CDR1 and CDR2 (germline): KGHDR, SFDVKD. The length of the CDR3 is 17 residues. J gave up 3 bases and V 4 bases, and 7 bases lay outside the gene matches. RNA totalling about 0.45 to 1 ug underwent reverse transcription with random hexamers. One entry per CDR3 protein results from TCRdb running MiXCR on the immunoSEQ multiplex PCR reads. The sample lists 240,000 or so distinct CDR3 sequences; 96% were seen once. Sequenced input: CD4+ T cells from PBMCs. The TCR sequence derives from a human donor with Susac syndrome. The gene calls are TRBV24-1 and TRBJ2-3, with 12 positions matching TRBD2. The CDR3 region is CATSESGTSGLTDTQYF. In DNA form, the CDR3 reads TGTGCCACCAGTGAGTCCGGGACTAGCGGGTTAACAGATACGCAGTATTTT.